Listed below are T cell receptor beta chains from one sample, sequenced in a study of type 1 regulatory T cells. Using its own MiXCR run on the reads, TCRdb lists one record per CDR3 protein. This table holds over 90,000 distinct CDR3 sequences, 30% to 35% found once. Material for sequencing was CD4+ T cells, either the whole sample or a sorted fraction (not recorded which). The receptor source for this set is a human donor in good health. Each CDR3 is given with its conserved first and last residue. D genes are given only for firm matches. Some rows mark clone size as missing; the rest say once, few, many or name a class of expanded clone.

TRBV7-2	TRBJ2-7	NA	NA	CAAGGTTYEQYF	TGTGCCGCTGGGGGAACCACCTACGAGCAGTACTTC
TRBV6-1	TRBJ1-1	NA	NA	CASSAFDRAFSAFF	TGTGCCAGCAGTGCCTTTGACAGAGCCTTTAGCGCTTTCTTT
TRBV10-1	TRBJ1-3	few	NA	CASSEGAGNTIYF	TGCGCCAGCAGTGAGGGGGCTGGAAACACCATATATTTT
TRBV9	TRBJ2-1	few	NA	CASARDSSSYNEQFF	TGTGCCAGCGCCCGGGACTCAAGCTCCTACAATGAGCAGTTCTTC
TRBV24-1	TRBJ2-2	NA	NA	CATSERQLSTGELFF	TGTGCCACCAGTGAGCGACAGCTATCCACCGGGGAGCTGTTTTTT
TRBV5-1	TRBJ2-7	few	NA	CASSWGPAMYEQYF	TGCGCCAGCAGCTGGGGCCCCGCGATGTACGAGCAGTACTTC
TRBV7-2	TRBJ2-2	NA	NA	CASSLAGENGELFF	TGTGCCAGCAGCTTAGCGGGAGAGAACGGGGAGCTGTTTTTT
TRBV5-6	TRBJ2-3	NA	NA	CASSYSGMGTDTQYF	TGTGCCAGCAGCTACAGCGGTATGGGCACAGATACGCAGTATTTT
TRBV20-1	TRBJ2-2	NA	TRBD2	CSVQAGVDTGELFF	TGCAGTGTTCAAGCGGGAGTGGACACCGGGGAGCTGTTTTTT
TRBV29-1	TRBJ2-7	NA	TRBD2	CSVEAGGTYEQYF	TGCAGCGTTGAAGCGGGAGGGACTTACGAGCAGTACTTC
TRBV6-2/TRBV6-3	TRBJ2-3	NA	NA	CASSYLGGDTQYF	TGTGCCAGCAGTTACCTTGGAGGAGATACGCAGTATTTT
TRBV20-1	TRBJ2-5	many	TRBD2	CSARLDGGGETQYF	TGCAGTGCTAGATTGGACGGGGGAGGGGAGACCCAGTACTTC
TRBV5-6	TRBJ2-7	NA	NA	CASSLNRLAAPNYEQYF	TGTGCCAGCAGCTTGAATCGTCTAGCAGCACCAAACTACGAGCAGTACTTC
TRBV5-1	TRBJ2-5	NA	NA	CASSLEWETQYF	TGCGCCAGCAGCTTGGAGTGGGAGACCCAGTACTTC
TRBV7-9	TRBJ2-7	few	NA	CASRAAEASYEQYF	TGTGCCAGCAGGGCGGCAGAAGCCTCCTACGAGCAGTACTTC
TRBV5-1	TRBJ2-5	once	NA	CASSLAPEETQYF	TGCGCCAGCAGCTTGGCCCCAGAAGAGACCCAGTACTTC
TRBV5-1	TRBJ2-2	NA	NA	CASSLITADTGELFF	TGCGCCAGCAGCTTGATCACGGCCGACACCGGGGAGCTGTTTTTT
TRBV19	TRBJ2-3	few	TRBD2	CATPKTSGRGFDTQYF	TGTGCCACCCCCAAAACTAGCGGAAGAGGATTCGATACGCAGTATTTT
TRBV5-1	TRBJ1-2	few	TRBD1	CASSLDRGLANYGYTF	TGCGCCAGCAGCTTGGACAGGGGTCTGGCTAACTATGGCTACACCTTC
TRBV29-1	TRBJ2-7	NA	TRBD2	CSVVTSGRARDEQYF	TGCAGCGTTGTAACTAGCGGGAGGGCCAGGGACGAGCAGTACTTC
TRBV5-1	TRBJ2-5	few	NA	CASSLDMETQYF	TGCGCCAGCAGCTTGGACATGGAGACCCAGTACTTC
TRBV7-2	TRBJ2-7	NA	TRBD2	CASSASGVRYEQYF	TGTGCCAGCAGCGCGAGCGGGGTACGCTACGAGCAGTACTTC
TRBV19	TRBJ2-1	few	TRBD1	CASSRGQNSYNEQFF	TGTGCCAGTAGTAGGGGACAGAACTCCTACAATGAGCAGTTCTTC
TRBV12-3/TRBV12-4	TRBJ2-6	NA	NA	CASSPPDRFSGANVLTF	TGTGCCAGCAGTCCACCGGACCGGTTCTCTGGGGCCAACGTCCTGACTTTC
TRBV11-2	TRBJ2-7	NA	NA	CASTQGIEQYF	TGTGCCAGCACCCAGGGGATCGAGCAGTACTTC
TRBV13	TRBJ2-5	few	NA	CASSFWRGSNEETQYF	TGTGCCAGCAGCTTCTGGCGGGGCTCTAATGAAGAGACCCAGTACTTC
TRBV4-1	TRBJ2-5	few	TRBD1	CASSTRQGAGETQYF	TGCGCCAGCAGCACCCGACAGGGGGCGGGTGAGACCCAGTACTTC
TRBV20-1	TRBJ2-7	NA	NA	CSARDRSGSPYEQYF	TGCAGTGCTAGAGACCGGTCCGGCTCCCCATACGAGCAGTACTTC
TRBV20-1	TRBJ2-1	NA	TRBD2	CSVIAGGNEQFF	TGCAGTGTCATAGCGGGAGGAAATGAGCAGTTCTTC
TRBV23-1	TRBJ2-7	NA	NA	CASESPNKSSYEQYF	TGCGCCAGCGAGTCCCCGAATAAAAGCTCCTACGAGCAGTACTTC
TRBV6-6	TRBJ1-3	NA	NA	CASSTRGASGNTIYF	TGTGCCAGCAGTACGAGGGGCGCGTCTGGAAACACCATATATTTT
TRBV12-3/TRBV12-4	TRBJ2-7	few	NA	CASSLVQGQEQYF	TGTGCCAGCAGTTTGGTCCAGGGACAAGAGCAGTACTTC
TRBV19	TRBJ2-3	once	NA	CASSSFRDSTDTQYF	TGTGCCAGTAGTTCATTCCGGGACTCCACAGATACGCAGTATTTT